A selection of T cell receptor beta chains follows, all from one sample in a study of T cells in Graves' hyperthyroidism and ophthalmopathy. Each CDR3 protein gets one entry after TCRdb re-called the multiplex PCR reads with MiXCR. In the table there are roughly 700,000 distinct CDR3 sequences, approximately 36% of which are singletons. The sequenced sample consisted of blood. The receptors shown here come from a woman aged 40 to 50 with Graves' hyperthyroidism. CDR3s include the opening cysteine and the closing phenylalanine or tryptophan. Each record gives: V gene, D gene, clone size, J gene, CDR3 protein, CDR3 DNA. The D gene is left open where the match is weak. Not every row has a clone size; where given, it reads once, few, many or a size class.

TRBV29-1,-,-,TRBJ2-7,CSVEDNDESYEQYF,TGCAGCGTTGAAGATAATGACGAATCCTACGAGCAGTACTTC
TRBV6-5,-,many,TRBJ1-1,CASSYSYGNTEAFF,TGTGCCAGCAGTTACTCTTATGGCAACACTGAAGCTTTCTTT
TRBV7-9,-,many,TRBJ2-7,CASSTDSHEQYF,TGTGCCAGCAGCACGGACAGCCACGAGCAGTACTTC
TRBV6-5,-,few,TRBJ1-2,CASSSPRGAYGYTF,TGTGCCAGCAGTTCCCCCCGGGGGGCCTATGGCTACACCTTC
TRBV5-5,-,many,TRBJ2-6,CASSLELTSTNSGANVLTF,TGTGCCAGCAGCTTGGAATTGACATCGACAAACTCTGGGGCCAACGTCCTGACTTTC
TRBV7-8,-,-,TRBJ1-2,CASSGWTENLGGYTF,TGTGCCAGCAGCGGATGGACAGAAAACTTGGGTGGCTACACCTTC
TRBV6-6,TRBD1,few,TRBJ1-4,CASSYWTAGTGDEKLFF,TGTGCCAGCAGTTACTGGACTGCCGGGACAGGGGACGAAAAACTGTTTTTT
TRBV7-9,-,many,TRBJ1-1,CASSMGHSGGSPEAFF,TGTGCCAGCAGTATGGGCCACAGCGGTGGGAGCCCTGAAGCTTTCTTT
TRBV10-3,-,-,TRBJ2-2,CATGPGPSIGELFF,TGTGCCACCGGACCGGGACCAAGCATCGGGGAGCTGTTTTTT
TRBV6-6,TRBD1,few,TRBJ2-7,CASSSKTGLVYEQYF,TGTGCCAGCAGTTCGAAGACAGGGTTAGTCTACGAGCAGTACTTC
TRBV4-1,TRBD2,-,TRBJ2-5,CASSLGLAGDWKRETQYF,TGCGCCAGCAGCCTTGGACTAGCGGGGGATTGGAAGAGAGAGACCCAGTACTTC
TRBV6-5,-,many,TRBJ1-2,CASSHGQSFRHGYTF,TGTGCCAGCAGCCACGGACAGTCTTTTCGCCATGGCTACACCTTC
TRBV29-1,-,many,TRBJ1-1,CSVVPRKNTEAFF,TGCAGCGTTGTCCCACGGAAGAACACTGAAGCTTTCTTT
TRBV7-9,-,many,TRBJ2-7,CASSELIDSYEQYF,TGTGCCAGCAGCGAGCTGATCGATTCCTACGAGCAGTACTTC
TRBV12-3/TRBV12-4,-,many,TRBJ1-2,CASQLSGGLGYTF,TGTGCCAGCCAATTATCGGGGGGCTTGGGCTACACCTTC
TRBV29-1,-,-,TRBJ2-5,CSVEWGSQETQYF,TGCAGCGTTGAGTGGGGGAGCCAAGAGACCCAGTACTTC